The present entry profiles one T cell receptor (beta chain) with its context. Its specificity is not known. The data originate from a study of OX40 agonist ivuxolimab in advanced cancers. The data were produced by immunoSEQ multiplex PCR, yet TCRdb's version contains in-frame clones alone and is incomplete. Of some 68,000 clones in the sample, 65% to 90% were seen once. Findings of the study overall: Among the nonresponders, some also had low normalized T-cell clonal expansion.

The germline gives CDR1 LGHNA, CDR2 YNFKEQ. With 4 bases removed from V and 7 bases from J, the gap between germline ends came to 14 bases. This CDR3 has 15 residues. Sequencing used CD4+ or CD8+ T cells sorted from blood, obtained in a trial of the OX40 agonist ivuxolimab. V and J are TRBV4-2 and TRBJ1-6, with D maybe TRBD1 (5 bases). This clonotype originated in an adult with an advanced solid tumor such as melanoma, head and neck, liver or kidney cancer. CDR3 nucleotides: TGTGCCAGCAGCCGTCGGGACGGCACCAATTCACCCCTCCACTTT. This encodes CASSRRDGTNSPLHF.